Sequencing of this T cell receptor beta chain was carried out in a study of blood T cell repertoires in COVID-19. Study summary: Sites in the United States, Italy and Spain provided acute and convalescent COVID-19 samples. Sources were T cells, B-cell-depleted T cells, or PBMCs; the material itself was cDNA or gDNA.

Recruited during active infection, patients (from Seattle) were subsequently followed longitudinally. As handled by the study authors: The authors estimated nucleated cell counts from reference gene primer amplification. Using immunoSEQ multiplex PCR, the repertoire was profiled, and TCRdb retains in-frame clones only, with some absent. The D gene and trimming were derived from the DNA, and the V and J assignments and clone size from that table. The profile shows 100,000 to 150,000 clones, roughly nine tenths of them singletons. Trimming took 8 bases from V and 8 from J, leaving 13 bases between them. Per germline, CDR1 MNHEY and CDR2 SMNVEV (reference sequence). There are 12 residues in the CDR3.

The specimen was peripheral blood. The origin of this receptor is a man aged 55 to 69 with COVID-19, enrolled during active disease. The V and J genes are TRBV27 and TRBJ2-1; tentative D call: TRBD2 (6 bases). This chain's CDR3 is CASRGTTDEQFF. DNA for the CDR3: TGTGCCAGCCGGGGGACCACGGATGAGCAGTTCTTC.